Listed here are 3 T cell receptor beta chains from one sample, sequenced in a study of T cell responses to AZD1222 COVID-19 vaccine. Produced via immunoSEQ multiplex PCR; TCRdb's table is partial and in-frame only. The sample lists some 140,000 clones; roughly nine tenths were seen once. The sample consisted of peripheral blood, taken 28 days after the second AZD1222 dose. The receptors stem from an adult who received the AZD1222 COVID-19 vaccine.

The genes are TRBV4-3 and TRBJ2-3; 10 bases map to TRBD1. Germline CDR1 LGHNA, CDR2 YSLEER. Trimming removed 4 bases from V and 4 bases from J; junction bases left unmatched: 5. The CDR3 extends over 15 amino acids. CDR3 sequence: CASSPGQGSADTQYF. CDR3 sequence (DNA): TGCGCCAGCAGCCCGGGACAGGGGTCCGCAGATACGCAGTATTTT.

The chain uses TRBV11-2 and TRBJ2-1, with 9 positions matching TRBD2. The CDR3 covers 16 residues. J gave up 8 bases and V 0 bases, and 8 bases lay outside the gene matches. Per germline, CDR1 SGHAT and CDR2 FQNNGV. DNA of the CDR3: TGTGCCAGCAGCTTAGATCGTTGGTCTAGCGGGGATGAGCAGTTCTTC. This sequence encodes CASSLDRWSSGDEQFF.

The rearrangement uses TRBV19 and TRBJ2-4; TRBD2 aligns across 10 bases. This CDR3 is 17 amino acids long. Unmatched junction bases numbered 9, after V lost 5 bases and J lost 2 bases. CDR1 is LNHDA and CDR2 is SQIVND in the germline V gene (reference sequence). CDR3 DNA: TGTGCCAGTAGTCTCAGACTAGCGGGCCTATCCAAAAACATTCAGTACTTC. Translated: CASSLRLAGLSKNIQYF.